A single sample is the source of the 31 T cell receptor beta chains below, sequenced in a study of OX40 agonist ivuxolimab in advanced cancers. Measured with immunoSEQ multiplex PCR; TCRdb has only the in-frame clones, and not every one. In the table there are approximately 24,000 clones, around four fifths of which are singletons. Sequenced here: CD4+ or CD8+ T cells sorted from blood, sampled in a trial of the OX40 agonist ivuxolimab. These TCRs come from an adult with an advanced solid tumor such as melanoma, head and neck, liver or kidney cancer.

The chain is built from TRBV18 and TRBJ1-1; D is perhaps TRBD1 (5 bases). The ends were cut back, 6 bases at V and 0 bases at J, with 8 bases in the middle. The CDR3 contains 13 residues. Germline values: CDR1 KGHSH, CDR2 LQKENI. For the CDR3, the DNA is TGTGCCAGCTCGCAGGGCATGAACACTGAAGCTTTCTTT. This translates into CASSQGMNTEAFF.

This chain uses TRBV7-2 with TRBJ2-3, with unresolved D. The CDR3 is made up of 15 amino acids. V shed 5 bases and J shed 4 bases, with 16 bases lying between them. Looked up from germline, CDR1 is SGHTA and CDR2 is FQGNSA. The CDR3 sequence is CASSPRAASADTQYF. CDR3 bases: TGTGCCAGCAGCCCAAGGGCAGCCAGCGCAGATACGCAGTATTTT.

This clone was counted between two and nine times. The V call is TRBV7-2, the J call TRBJ1-1; 8 bases fit TRBD1. J lost 1 base, V lost 1 base, and 2 bases had no gene match. CDR1 and CDR2 (germline): SGHTA, FQGNSA. This CDR3 contains 15 residues. The DNA for the CDR3 is TGTGCCAGCAGCTTAGGGGACAGGAGGAACACTGAAGCTTTCTTT. Translated: CASSLGDRRNTEAFF.

This chain links TRBV19 with TRBJ1-4, with 8 bases fitting TRBD1. The CDR3 covers 17 residues. The junction had 10 bases not matched to a gene; V was cut back by 7 bases and J by 0 bases. Germline loops: CDR1 LNHDA, CDR2 SQIVND (reference sequence). The CDR3: CASNPAGTGATNEKLFF. CDR3 coding DNA: TGTGCCAGTAATCCCGCCGGGACAGGAGCAACTAATGAAAAACTGTTTTTT.

The CDR3, as DNA: TGTGCCACTCCGGGCAGGGGCACAGATACGCAGTATTTT. It yields the protein CATPGRGTDTQYF. The chain joins TRBV9 to TRBJ2-3; tentative D call: TRBD1 (5 bases). The V gene lost 9 bases and the J gene lost 1 base, with 12 bases spanning the gap. The CDR3 runs to 13 residues. CDR1 and CDR2 (germline): SGDLS, YYNGEE.

This chain links TRBV7-9 with TRBJ2-2; D is possibly TRBD1 (5 bases). This CDR3 contains 14 residues. Germline-derived CDR1 and CDR2 are SEHNR and FQNEAQ (reference sequence). The V end lost 7 bases, the J end lost 3 bases, and 12 bases lay between the germline ends. CDR3 sequence: CASTGAADTGELFF. CDR3 coding DNA: TGTGCCAGCACTGGGGCAGCAGACACCGGGGAGCTGTTTTTT.

The chain joins TRBV7-6 to TRBJ2-1; TRBD2 matches 16 bases. This CDR3 is built from 18 residues. Germline loops: CDR1 SGHVS, CDR2 FNYEAQ. V lost 1 base to trimming and J lost 7 bases; unmatched junction nucleotides: 7. CDR3 region: CASSLVLGTSGGVNEQFF. Here the CDR3 DNA reads TGTGCCAGCAGCTTAGTCCTTGGGACTAGCGGGGGGGTGAATGAGCAGTTCTTC.

V usage is TRBV7-9 and J usage is TRBJ2-5; TRBD1 matches 9 bases. CDR1 is SEHNR, CDR2 FQNEAQ, per germline (reference sequence). The CDR3 contains 14 residues. J was trimmed by 6 bases and V by 5 bases; bases with no gene match: 7. The CDR3 DNA follows: TGTGCCAGCAGCCAGGGACAGGGTGGGAAGACCCAGTACTTC. Its protein is CASSQGQGGKTQYF.

This chain connects TRBV4-1 to TRBJ1-3; D gene uncertain. Germline lookup yields CDR1 MGHRA and CDR2 YSYEKL. The CDR3 sequence is 16 residues long. Trimming took off 1 base at V and 5 bases at J, with 15 bases between the two ends. CDR3 DNA: TGCGCCAGCAGCCAAGCCCACATGGAAAGTAGAAACACCATATATTTT. It codes for CASSQAHMESRNTIYF.

The chain employs TRBV7-2 and TRBJ1-4; D perhaps matches TRBD1 (6 bases). This CDR3 has 14 amino acids. Deletions cut 1 base from V and 3 bases from J, with 6 bases between. CDR1 and CDR2 (germline): SGHTA, FQGNSA. The CDR3 region is CASSLDRANEKLFF. CDR3 bases: TGTGCCAGCAGCTTAGACAGGGCTAATGAAAAACTGTTTTTT.

The CDR3: CASSLASGATDTQYF. CDR3 coding DNA: TGTGCCAGCAGCTTAGCTAGCGGGGCCACAGATACGCAGTATTTT. The chain links TRBV11-3 to TRBJ2-3; 9 positions match TRBD2. CDR1 and CDR2 from the germline V gene are SGHNT and YENEEA. V was pared by 1 base and J by 2 bases, with 1 base of the junction left unmatched. This CDR3 region has 15 residues.

This chain uses TRBV14 with TRBJ2-7; 7 nucleotides align to TRBD2. The CDR3 is made up of 16 amino acids. With 4 bases clipped from V and 0 bases from J, the junction kept 9 bases outside the gene matches. The germline gives CDR1 SGHDN, CDR2 FVKESK. The CDR3 protein is CASSRGRAGSSYEQYF. The CDR3 DNA reads TGTGCCAGCAGCCGAGGTCGAGCGGGGAGCTCCTACGAGCAGTACTTC.

The chain combines TRBV28 with TRBJ2-7; D remains ambiguous. The CDR3 is made up of 9 amino acids. Germline CDR1 reads MDHEN; CDR2 reads SYDVKM. The chain's CDR3 is CTHPYEQYF. The CDR3 DNA follows: TGTACTCACCCTTACGAGCAGTACTTC.

This CDR3 is CASSPGARQPQHF. The CDR3 DNA follows: TGTGCCAGCAGCCCAGGGGCGCGGCAGCCCCAGCATTTT. The rearrangement links TRBV11-2 to TRBJ1-5; possible D gene TRBD1, 6 bases. V was clipped by 5 bases and J by 7 bases, with 12 bases between them. The CDR3 is 13 amino acids. Germline V gene lookup returns CDR1 SGHAT and CDR2 FQNNGV.

V gene TRBV7-2 combines with J gene TRBJ2-5; D may be TRBD1 (6 bases). Trimming cost V 1 base and J 1 base, with 10 bases left between them. The CDR3 covers 15 residues. The germline CDR1 and CDR2 sequences are SGHTA and FQGNSA. The CDR3 nucleotides are TGTGCCAGCAGCTTAGGGGCCAGGGGCCAAGAGACCCAGTACTTC. Protein: CASSLGARGQETQYF.

The chain links TRBV7-3 to TRBJ2-1; D gene uncertain. The CDR3 sequence is 16 residues long. Germline V CDR1 and CDR2: SGHTA, FQGTGA. The V end lost 6 bases, the J end lost 7 bases, and 22 bases lay between the germline ends. Here the CDR3 reads CASSSETVPRGNEQFF. DNA of the CDR3: TGTGCCAGCAGTTCAGAGACTGTACCTAGAGGTAATGAGCAGTTCTTC.

V gene TRBV7-2 combines with J gene TRBJ2-7, with TRBD2 matching 7 bases. This CDR3 spans 13 amino acids. Germline V gene sequence: CDR1 SGHTA, CDR2 FQGNSA. The J segment lost 2 bases and the V segment lost 3 bases, leaving 1 base of the junction unmatched. The CDR3 loop is CASSFGTTYEQYF. CDR3 coding DNA: TGTGCCAGCAGCTTCGGGACTACCTACGAGCAGTACTTC.

The chain combines TRBV19 with TRBJ2-5; tentatively, D is TRBD2 (5 bases). This CDR3 region has 16 residues. Germline assignment: CDR1 LNHDA and CDR2 SQIVND (reference sequence). V lost 5 bases and J lost 5, with 21 bases in between. The CDR3 DNA sequence: TGTGCCAGTAGTTATGGGGATACCCCGCGAGGGGAGACCCAGTACTTC. Its translation is CASSYGDTPRGETQYF.

This chain links TRBV7-2 with TRBJ1-5; 9 positions match TRBD1. Losses at the gene ends were 5 bases for V and 7 bases for J; bases not matched to a gene: 9. Germline V gives CDR1 SGHTA, CDR2 FQGNSA. This CDR3 is built from 15 residues. The CDR3 DNA reads as TGTGCCAGCAGCCAGGGACAGGGAGCAAGACAGCCCCAGCATTTT. Translating gives CASSQGQGARQPQHF.

The J gene is TRBJ1-6, the V gene TRBV6-5; D might be TRBD1 (5 bases). CDR3 length: 14 amino acids. The germline V and J ends were trimmed by 4 bases and 5 bases, with 9 bases remaining between them. Germline V gene data show CDR1 as MNHEY and CDR2 as SVGAGI. The CDR3 sequence is CASSFGTDNSPLHF. The CDR3 region has the DNA TGTGCCAGCAGTTTCGGGACTGATAATTCACCCCTCCACTTT.

V and J are TRBV28 and TRBJ1-4, with D possibly being TRBD1 (6 bases). Looked up from germline, CDR1 is MDHEN and CDR2 is SYDVKM. Trimming pared 2 bases from V and 8 bases from J, leaving 12 bases between. The CDR3 totals 14 residues. CDR3 nucleotide sequence: TGTGCCAGCAGTTTACCCAGGGGTAGAGAAAAACTGTTTTTT. Residues: CASSLPRGREKLFF.

CDR3 DNA sequence: TGCAGTGCTAGACTAGCGGGAGAGCAGTACTTC. This codes for CSARLAGEQYF. The V call is TRBV20-1, the J call TRBJ2-7, with 9 nucleotides matching TRBD2. The V gene end was trimmed by 2 bases and the J gene end by 7 bases; junction bases not matched to a gene: 0. CDR1 DFQATT and CDR2 SNEGSKA come from the germline V gene (reference sequence). This CDR3 has 11 residues.

This clone was seen just once. The chain recombines TRBV5-1 with TRBJ2-2, with D possibly being TRBD1 or TRBD2 (5 bases each). Trimming pared 0 bases from V and 5 bases from J, leaving 11 bases between. The CDR3 is 15 residues long. Per germline, CDR1 SGHRS and CDR2 YFSETQ. CDR3: CASSLARGGTGELFF. The DNA of the CDR3 is TGCGCCAGCAGCTTGGCTAGGGGCGGGACCGGGGAGCTGTTTTTT. Combining the CDR3 with reference TRBV5-1 and TRBJ2-2 gives the whole variable domain KAGVTQTPRYLIKTRGQQVTLSCSPISGHRSVSWYQQTPGQGLQFLFEYFSETQRNKGNFPGRFSGRQFSNSRSEMNVSTLELGDSALYLCASSLARGGTGELFFGEGSRLTVL.

The V gene is TRBV5-1, the J gene TRBJ2-2; D is possibly TRBD1 or TRBD2 (5 bases each). V was shortened by 2 bases and J by 5 bases, with 16 bases between the two germline ends. Germline CDR1 and CDR2: SGHRS and YFSETQ. The CDR3 sequence is 16 residues long. DNA of the CDR3: TGCGCCAGCAGCTTATCCCCGGGACGGTTGACCGGGGAGCTGTTTTTT. Protein sequence: CASSLSPGRLTGELFF.

The chain has TRBV6-5 and TRBJ1-6, with 8 bases aligning to TRBD1. The CDR3 length is 14 residues. Unmatched junction bases numbered 2, after V lost 4 bases and J lost 6 bases. CDR1 is MNHEY, CDR2 SVGAGI, per germline. In DNA, the CDR3 is TGTGCCAGCAGTTCACAGGGGGGTAATTCACCCCTCCACTTT. This gives the protein CASSSQGGNSPLHF.

This chain connects TRBV5-1 to TRBJ2-5; D is perhaps TRBD1 or TRBD2 (5 bases each). The germline CDR1 and CDR2 sequences are SGHRS and YFSETQ. V was trimmed by 2 bases and J by 2 bases, leaving 10 bases between them. The CDR3 loop spans 14 amino acids. CDR3 sequence reads: CASSFRDLQETQYF. In DNA, the CDR3 is TGCGCCAGCAGCTTCCGGGACCTACAAGAGACCCAGTACTTC.

The chain uses TRBV2 and TRBJ2-3, with D possibly TRBD2 on 5 matching bases. V dropped 2 bases and J dropped 2 bases, with 11 bases sitting between them. Germline CDR1 is SNHLY and CDR2 is FYNNEI. The CDR3 is made up of 15 amino acids. DNA for the CDR3: TGTGCCAGCAGTGAACGGAGCGGAGACACAGATACGCAGTATTTT. This sequence encodes CASSERSGDTDTQYF.

The V and J genes are TRBV28 and TRBJ1-4, with 8 positions matching TRBD1. Germline lookup yields CDR1 MDHEN and CDR2 SYDVKM. The CDR3 consists of 13 residues. The J segment lost 7 bases and the V segment lost 7 bases, leaving 5 bases of the junction unmatched. CDR3 region: CASMDRAGEKLFF. CDR3 nucleotide sequence: TGTGCCAGCATGGACAGGGCCGGTGAAAAACTGTTTTTT.

Only a few counts were recorded for this clone. The gene calls are TRBV7-2 and TRBJ1-5; D call uncertain. V was shortened by 5 bases and J by 2 bases, with 13 bases between the two germline ends. The CDR3 contains 15 residues. Per germline, CDR1 SGHTA and CDR2 FQGNSA. The CDR3 nucleotides read TGTGCCAGCAGCCTCTTTGAAGGTGGCAATCAGCCCCAGCATTTT. This encodes CASSLFEGGNQPQHF.

This sequence joins TRBV7-2 and TRBJ1-2; perhaps TRBD1 as D (5 bases). The V and J ends lost 5 bases and 8 bases respectively, with 18 bases between them. The CDR3 consists of 14 residues. CDR1 is SGHTA and CDR2 is FQGNSA in the germline V gene. The CDR3 sequence: CASSPRRGLEGYTF. CDR3 sequence (DNA): TGTGCCAGCAGCCCCCGACGGGGACTAGAAGGCTACACCTTC.

The CDR3 region has the DNA TGTGCCAGCCGTACACACCCGGGGTGGGACAGAACCTCTGGAAACACCATATATTTT. It encodes CASRTHPGWDRTSGNTIYF. The J gene is TRBJ1-3, the V gene TRBV28; 7 bases map to TRBD1. The CDR3 length is 19 residues. With V trimmed by 8 bases and J by 0 bases, 19 bases remained unmatched. The germline V gene has CDR1 MDHEN and CDR2 SYDVKM.